In this sample, the clone carrying this T cell receptor (beta chain) turned up many times. Using unique molecular identifiers, the investigators prepared the TCRbeta library. TCRdb reanalysed the PCR reads using MiXCR and keeps one entry per CDR3 protein. The table records a few hundred thousand distinct CDR3 sequences, just over 20% of them present only once. These data come from a study of T-cell reconstitution after alpha-beta-depleted transplantation in children. J gave up 0 bases and V 3 bases, and 7 bases lay outside the gene matches. CDR1 is DFQATT and CDR2 is SNEGSKA in the germline V gene (reference sequence). The CDR3 length is 15 residues.

The receptor comes from a human donor who donated a stem cell graft to a child with acute myeloid leukemia. The V and J genes are TRBV20-1 and TRBJ2-7, with 8 bases fitting TRBD2. The starting material was PBMCs from the stem cell graft donor, obtained from the stem cell graft. CDR3 in amino acids: CSASVGGLDSYEQYF. CDR3 nucleotide sequence: TGCAGTGCTAGCGTAGGGGGACTAGACTCCTACGAGCAGTACTTC.